These T cell receptor beta chains were read from a single sample in a study of T cells in Graves' hyperthyroidism and ophthalmopathy. TCRdb independently ran MiXCR on the multiplex PCR reads; one entry per CDR3 protein. The table lists a few hundred thousand distinct CDR3 sequences, more than 15% of them singletons. Input material: blood. These receptors were obtained from a woman aged 30 to 39 with Graves' ophthalmopathy. The CDR3 runs from the conserved cysteine through the conserved F or W. Fields, in order: J gene, clone size, D gene, V gene, CDR3 DNA, CDR3 protein. A D gene is named only where the DNA matches it firmly. Size is omitted from some rows. Given values are once, few, many or a class for expanded clones.

TRBJ1-1,NA,NA,TRBV6-5,TGTGCCAGCAGTTACTCGAGACCGGGCACTGAAGCTTTCTTT,CASSYSRPGTEAFF
TRBJ2-2,many,NA,TRBV18,TGTGCCAGCTCTCCGCAATTCCAGGGGAACACCGGGGAGCTGTTTTTT,CASSPQFQGNTGELFF
TRBJ1-2,many,NA,TRBV20-1,TGCAGTGCTAGAGATTCGATTTCTGGACCCACCAACACCTTC,CSARDSISGPTNTF
TRBJ1-4,NA,NA,TRBV10-3,TGTGCCATCAGTGGGACCTCGGATGAAAAACTGTTTTTT,CAISGTSDEKLFF
TRBJ2-2,many,NA,TRBV5-1,TGCGCCAGCAGCGTGGAGCTAGCGACGACCGGGGAGCTGTTTTTT,CASSVELATTGELFF
TRBJ1-2,many,NA,TRBV28,TGTGCCAGCAGTCCTCCGTTTCCCTATGGCTACACCTTC,CASSPPFPYGYTF
TRBJ2-2,NA,NA,TRBV7-2,TGTGCCAGCGCGACCGGGACGGCCACCGGGGAGCTGTTTTTT,CASATGTATGELFF
TRBJ1-1,many,NA,TRBV7-8,TGTGCCAGCAGCCCCGGGACGGAGAACTGGGGAGCTTTCTTT,CASSPGTENWGAFF
TRBJ1-4,few,NA,TRBV6-1,TGTGCCAGCAGTGAATTCAGAGATGAAAAACTGTTTTTT,CASSEFRDEKLFF
TRBJ2-7,many,TRBD1,TRBV7-2,TGTGCCAGCAGCTTAGGTTTGGGACAGGAGGCCCTAAACGAGCAGTACTTC,CASSLGLGQEALNEQYF
TRBJ2-5,many,TRBD1,TRBV5-1,TGCGCCAGCAGCTCTGGCATCAGGGGGCAAGAGACCCAGTACTTC,CASSSGIRGQETQYF
TRBJ2-3,many,NA,TRBV20-1,TGCAGTGCGGGAGGGGGCCCAGGAGATACGCAGTATTTT,CSAGGGPGDTQYF
TRBJ2-7,NA,NA,TRBV7-9,TGTGCCAGCAGCCCGCAAGTGGGGCAGTACTTC,CASSPQVGQYF
TRBJ2-5,few,NA,TRBV7-2,TGTGCCAGCAGCTTAGCTCGGTTTCAAGAGACCCAGTACTTC,CASSLARFQETQYF
TRBJ2-7,many,NA,TRBV3-1,TGTGCCAGCAGCCAAGCAGACTACGAGCAGTACTTC,CASSQADYEQYF
TRBJ2-7,NA,NA,TRBV6-1,TGTGCCAGCATGGGTCTCTCCCTGGGCGGGTACGAGCAGTACTTC,CASMGLSLGGYEQYF
TRBJ2-5,NA,TRBD2,TRBV19,TGTGCCAGTAGAAAGGGGACTAACAGAGAAGAGACCCAGTACTTC,CASRKGTNREETQYF
TRBJ2-7,NA,NA,TRBV28,TGTGCCAGCAGCCCTGCTAGGGAGCAGTACTTC,CASSPAREQYF
TRBJ2-7,few,TRBD2,TRBV12-3/TRBV12-4,TGTGCCAGCAGTTTTGCGGGAGGGATCTACGAGCAGTACTTC,CASSFAGGIYEQYF
TRBJ1-4,NA,TRBD1,TRBV7-2,TGTGCCAGCAGCTCCCAAACAGGGGGTGATGAAAAACTGTTTTTT,CASSSQTGGDEKLFF
TRBJ2-3,NA,NA,TRBV4-2,TGTGCCAGCAGCCAAGAAGTCAGTGTTACAGATACGCAGTATTTT,CASSQEVSVTDTQYF
TRBJ2-5,few,NA,TRBV19,TGTGCCAGTAGTCCGCAAGGGGCCAGAGAAGAGACCCAGTACTTC,CASSPQGAREETQYF
TRBJ1-6,NA,NA,TRBV4-1,TGCGCCAGCAGCCAAGGACAAATTAATTCACCCCTCCACTTT,CASSQGQINSPLHF
TRBJ2-2,few,NA,TRBV7-3,TGTGCCAGCAGCCCTCAGGGAACGAACGGGGAGCTGTTTTTT,CASSPQGTNGELFF
TRBJ1-4,NA,TRBD1,TRBV4-1,TGCGCCAGCAGCCAAGAGCCGGGACAGGGTAATGAAAAACTGTTTTTT,CASSQEPGQGNEKLFF
TRBJ1-1,few,TRBD1,TRBV20-1,TGCAGTGGGGGGTTGGGGACAGGGGTCACTGAAGCTTTCTTT,CSGGLGTGVTEAFF
TRBJ2-2,many,NA,TRBV10-3,TGTGCCATCACTGATGCCGGGACAAAGAACACCGGGGAGCTGTTTTTT,CAITDAGTKNTGELFF
TRBJ2-5,NA,NA,TRBV5-1,TGCGCCAGCAGCTATCAGGGGCCGAGGGAGACCCAGTACTTC,CASSYQGPRETQYF
TRBJ2-1,few,NA,TRBV6-1,TGTGCCAGCAGCAATACAGGGTCGTACAATGAGCAGTTCTTC,CASSNTGSYNEQFF
TRBJ2-7,NA,NA,TRBV28,TGTGCCAGCAGTTTACGTGATAGCGGCAACATCTACGAGCAGTACTTC,CASSLRDSGNIYEQYF
TRBJ2-1,many,TRBD2,TRBV20-1,TGCAGTGCCAAACCGCGACTAGCGGAGAACTACAATGAGCAGTTCTTC,CSAKPRLAENYNEQFF
TRBJ1-2,many,TRBD1,TRBV29-1,TGCAGCGTTGCTGGGTTGGAGACAGGGATATTTTCCTATGGCTACACCTTC,CSVAGLETGIFSYGYTF
TRBJ2-3,NA,NA,TRBV10-3,TGTGCAACGGGGGTGCAGATCGATACGCAGTATTTT,CATGVQIDTQYF
TRBJ2-2,NA,TRBD1,TRBV9,TGTGCCAGCGCGCGTACAGGGGACACCGGGGAGCTGTTTTTT,CASARTGDTGELFF
TRBJ1-4,NA,NA,TRBV4-3,TGCGCCAGCAGCCAAGAGCAGGATCGGAAGGAAAAACTGTTTTTT,CASSQEQDRKEKLFF
TRBJ2-1,many,NA,TRBV30,TGTGCCTGGAGTCAAACCCGGAATGAGCAGTTCTTC,CAWSQTRNEQFF
TRBJ2-2,few,NA,TRBV19,TGTGCCAGTAGTATTCAGAACACCGGGGAGCTGTTTTTT,CASSIQNTGELFF
TRBJ2-7,many,TRBD2,TRBV6-2/TRBV6-3,TGTGCCAGCAGTTACTCGATTTCGGGAGGGCCCTACGAGCAGTACTTC,CASSYSISGGPYEQYF
TRBJ2-7,many,NA,TRBV5-1,TGTGCCAGCAGCTTAAACAGGGACTACGAGCAGTACTTC,CASSLNRDYEQYF
TRBJ2-4,many,NA,TRBV27,TGTGCCAGCAGTCGAGTGGGGGGTTGGGAAAACATTCAGTACTTC,CASSRVGGWENIQYF
TRBJ2-5,NA,NA,TRBV20-1,TGCAGTGCTACCTCGGACACCAAAGAGACCCAGTACTTC,CSATSDTKETQYF
TRBJ2-5,few,NA,TRBV6-1,TGTGCCAGCAGTGAATCGGCAGGTAAAGGGGAGACCCAGTACTTC,CASSESAGKGETQYF
TRBJ2-5,many,NA,TRBV7-9,TGTGCCAGCAGCAGTGGGATAGCCAAAGACCAAGAGACCCAGTACTTC,CASSSGIAKDQETQYF
TRBJ1-1,NA,TRBD1,TRBV11-2,TGTGCCAGCGGGGGGACAGTGAACACTGAAGCTTTCTTT,CASGGTVNTEAFF
TRBJ1-5,NA,NA,TRBV28,TGTGCCAGCAGTTTATGGGCAGAAAGATACAATCAGCCCCAGCATTTT,CASSLWAERYNQPQHF
TRBJ1-6,NA,TRBD1,TRBV20-1,TGCAGTGCGGCCCCGGGACAGGGGGATCATTCACCCCTCCACTTT,CSAAPGQGDHSPLHF